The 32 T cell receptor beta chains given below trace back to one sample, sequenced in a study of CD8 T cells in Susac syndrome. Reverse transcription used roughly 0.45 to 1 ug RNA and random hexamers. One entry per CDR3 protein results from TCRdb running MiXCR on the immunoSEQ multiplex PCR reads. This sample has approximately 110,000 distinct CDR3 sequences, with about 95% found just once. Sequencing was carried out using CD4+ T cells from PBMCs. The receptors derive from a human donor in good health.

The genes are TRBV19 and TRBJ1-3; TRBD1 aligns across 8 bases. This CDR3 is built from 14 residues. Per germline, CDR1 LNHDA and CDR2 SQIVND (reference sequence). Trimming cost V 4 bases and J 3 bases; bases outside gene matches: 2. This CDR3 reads CASSKTGGGNTIYF. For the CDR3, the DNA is TGTGCCAGTAGTAAAACAGGGGGTGGAAACACCATATATTTT.

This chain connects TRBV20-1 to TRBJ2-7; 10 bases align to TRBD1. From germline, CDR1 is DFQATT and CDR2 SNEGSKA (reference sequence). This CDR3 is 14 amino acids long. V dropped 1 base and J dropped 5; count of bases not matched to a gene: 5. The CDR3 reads CSARAGQGNNEQYF. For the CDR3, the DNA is TGCAGTGCTAGAGCGGGACAGGGGAACAACGAGCAGTACTTC.

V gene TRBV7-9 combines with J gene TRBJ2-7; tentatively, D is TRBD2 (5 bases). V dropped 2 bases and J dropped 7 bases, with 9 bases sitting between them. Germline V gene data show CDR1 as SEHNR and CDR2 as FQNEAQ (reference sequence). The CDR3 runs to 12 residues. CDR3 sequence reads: CASSLLGSEQYF. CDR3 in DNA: TGTGCCAGCAGCTTACTAGGGAGTGAGCAGTACTTC. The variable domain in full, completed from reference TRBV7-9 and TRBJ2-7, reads DTGVSQNPRHKITKRGQNVTFRCDPISEHNRLYWYRQTLGQGPEFLTYFQNEAQLEKSRLLSDRFSAERPKGSFSTLEIQRTEQGDSAMYLCASSLLGSEQYFGPGTRLTVT.

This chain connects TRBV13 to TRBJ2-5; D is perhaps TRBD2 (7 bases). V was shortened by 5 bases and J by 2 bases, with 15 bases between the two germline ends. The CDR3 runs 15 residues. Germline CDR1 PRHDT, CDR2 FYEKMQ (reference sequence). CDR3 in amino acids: CASSPEGGLQETQYF. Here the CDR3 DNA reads TGTGCCAGCAGCCCGGAGGGGGGGCTACAAGAGACCCAGTACTTC.

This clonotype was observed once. CDR3 protein: CASGAMNTEAFF. The CDR3 region has the DNA TGTGCCTCAGGGGCCATGAACACTGAAGCTTTCTTT. V and J are TRBV19 and TRBJ1-1, with a weak D call TRBD1 (6 bases). The CDR3 covers 12 residues. Germline loops: CDR1 LNHDA, CDR2 SQIVND (reference sequence). Trimming cost V 11 bases and J 0 bases, with 10 bases left between them. Complete variable domain (other parts from reference TRBV19 and TRBJ1-1): DGGITQSPKYLFRKEGQNVTLSCEQNLNHDAMYWYRQDPGQGLRLIYYSQIVNDFQKGDIAEGYSVSREKKESFPLTVTSAQKNPTAFYLCASGAMNTEAFFGQGTRLTVV.

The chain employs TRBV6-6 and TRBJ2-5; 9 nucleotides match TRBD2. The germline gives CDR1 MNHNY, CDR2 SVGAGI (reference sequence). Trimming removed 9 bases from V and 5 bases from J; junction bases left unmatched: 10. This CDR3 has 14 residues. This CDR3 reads CASRGGVFGETQYF. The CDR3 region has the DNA TGTGCCAGTCGCGGGGGGGTCTTCGGGGAGACCCAGTACTTC.

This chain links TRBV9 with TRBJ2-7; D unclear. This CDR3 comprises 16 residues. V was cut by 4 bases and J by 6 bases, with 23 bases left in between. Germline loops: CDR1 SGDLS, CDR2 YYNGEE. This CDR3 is CASSPRGSPFSSEQYF. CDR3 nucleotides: TGTGCCAGCAGCCCCCGAGGAAGCCCATTTAGTTCCGAGCAGTACTTC.

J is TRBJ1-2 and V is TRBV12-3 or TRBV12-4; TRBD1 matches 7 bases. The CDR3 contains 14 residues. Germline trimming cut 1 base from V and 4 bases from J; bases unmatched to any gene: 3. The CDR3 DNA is TGTGCCAGCAGTTTAGGGCCAGGGGGCTATGGCTACACCTTC. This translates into CASSLGPGGYGYTF.

In nucleotides, the CDR3 is TGTGCCAGCAGCCCTGACAGCTCCCCTTCCTACGAGCAGTACTTC. It translates to CASSPDSSPSYEQYF. The rearrangement links TRBV7-2 to TRBJ2-7; perhaps TRBD1 as D (5 bases). Germline V gene lookup returns CDR1 SGHTA and CDR2 FQGNSA. V lost 5 bases and J 1 base, leaving 15 bases between the germline ends. The length of the CDR3 is 15 residues. The full variable domain, completed using reference TRBV7-2 and TRBJ2-7, is GAGVSQSPSNKVTEKGKDVELRCDPISGHTALYWYRQSLGQGLEFLIYFQGNSAPDKSGLPSDRFSAERTGGSVSTLTIQRTQQEDSAVYLCASSPDSSPSYEQYFGPGTRLTVT.

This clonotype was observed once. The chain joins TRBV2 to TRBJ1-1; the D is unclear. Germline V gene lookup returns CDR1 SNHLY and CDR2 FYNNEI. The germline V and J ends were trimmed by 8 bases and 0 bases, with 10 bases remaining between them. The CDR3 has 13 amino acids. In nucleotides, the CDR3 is TGTGCCAGCCAGATAGCTATGAACACTGAAGCTTTCTTT. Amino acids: CASQIAMNTEAFF.

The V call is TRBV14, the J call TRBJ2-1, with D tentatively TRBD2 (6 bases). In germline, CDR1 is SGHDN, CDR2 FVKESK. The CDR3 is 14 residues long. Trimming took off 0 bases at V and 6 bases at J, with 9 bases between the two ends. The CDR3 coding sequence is TGTGCCAGCAGCCAAGATTTGGGAGGCAATGAGCAGTTCTTC. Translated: CASSQDLGGNEQFF.

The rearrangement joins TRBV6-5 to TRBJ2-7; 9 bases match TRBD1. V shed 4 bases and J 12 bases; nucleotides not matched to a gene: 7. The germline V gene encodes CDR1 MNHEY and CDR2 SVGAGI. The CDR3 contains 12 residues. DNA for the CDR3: TGTGCCAGCAGTTCCGAGGGACAGGGCATGTACTTC. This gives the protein CASSSEGQGMYF.

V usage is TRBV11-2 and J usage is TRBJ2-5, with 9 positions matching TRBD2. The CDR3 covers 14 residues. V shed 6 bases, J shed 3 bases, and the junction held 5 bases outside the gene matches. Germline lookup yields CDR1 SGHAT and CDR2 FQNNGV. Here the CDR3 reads CASRILAGKETQYF. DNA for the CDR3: TGTGCCAGCAGAATCCTAGCGGGGAAAGAGACCCAGTACTTC.

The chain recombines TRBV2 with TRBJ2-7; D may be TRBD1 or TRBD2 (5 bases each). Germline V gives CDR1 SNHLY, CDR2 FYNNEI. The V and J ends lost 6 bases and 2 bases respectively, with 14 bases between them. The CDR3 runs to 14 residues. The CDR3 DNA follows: TGTGCCAGCAGGTCGTCAGGGACCACCTACGAGCAGTACTTC. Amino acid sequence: CASRSSGTTYEQYF.

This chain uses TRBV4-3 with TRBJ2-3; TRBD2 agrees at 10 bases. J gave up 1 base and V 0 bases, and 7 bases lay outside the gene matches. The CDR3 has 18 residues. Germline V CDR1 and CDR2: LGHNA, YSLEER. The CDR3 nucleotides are TGCGCCAGCAGCCAAGATCGGGTAGGGACTAGCGGCACAGATACGCAGTATTTT. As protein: CASSQDRVGTSGTDTQYF.

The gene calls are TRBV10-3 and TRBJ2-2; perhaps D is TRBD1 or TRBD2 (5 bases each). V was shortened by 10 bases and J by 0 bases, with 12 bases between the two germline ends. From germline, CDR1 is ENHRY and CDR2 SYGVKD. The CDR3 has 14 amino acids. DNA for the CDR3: TGTGCCACCGGGGACGTCCCGAACACCGGGGAGCTGTTTTTT. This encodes CATGDVPNTGELFF.

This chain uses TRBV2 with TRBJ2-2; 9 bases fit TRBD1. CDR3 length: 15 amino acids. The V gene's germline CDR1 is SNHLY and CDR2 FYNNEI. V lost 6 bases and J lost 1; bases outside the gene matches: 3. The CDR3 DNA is TGTGCCAGCAGAGGACAGGGGCGGAACACCGGGGAGCTGTTTTTT. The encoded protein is CASRGQGRNTGELFF. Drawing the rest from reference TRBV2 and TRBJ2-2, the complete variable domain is EPEVTQTPSHQVTQMGQEVILRCVPISNHLYFYWYRQILGQKVEFLVSFYNNEISEKSEIFDDQFSVERPDGSNFTLKIRSTKLEDSAMYFCASRGQGRNTGELFFGEGSRLTVL.

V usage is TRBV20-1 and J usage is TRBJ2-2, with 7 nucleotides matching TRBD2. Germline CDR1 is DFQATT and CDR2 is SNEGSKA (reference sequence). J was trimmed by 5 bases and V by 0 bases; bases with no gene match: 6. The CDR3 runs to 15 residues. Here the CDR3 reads CSARDGGGVTGELFF. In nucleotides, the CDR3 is TGCAGTGCTAGAGATGGTGGGGGGGTAACCGGGGAGCTGTTTTTT.

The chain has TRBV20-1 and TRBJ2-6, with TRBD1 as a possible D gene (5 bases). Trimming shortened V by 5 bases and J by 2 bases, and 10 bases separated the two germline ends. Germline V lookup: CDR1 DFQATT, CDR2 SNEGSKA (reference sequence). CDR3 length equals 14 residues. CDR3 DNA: TGCAGTGCTTCTCCAGGGACTGGGGCCAACGTCCTGACTTTC. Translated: CSASPGTGANVLTF.

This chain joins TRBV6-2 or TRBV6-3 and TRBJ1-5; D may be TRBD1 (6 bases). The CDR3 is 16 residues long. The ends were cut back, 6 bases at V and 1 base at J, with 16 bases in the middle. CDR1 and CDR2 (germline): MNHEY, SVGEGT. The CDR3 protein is CASRENRDRSNQPQHF. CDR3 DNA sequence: TGTGCCAGCAGAGAGAACAGGGATAGGAGCAATCAGCCCCAGCATTTT.

The CDR3 bases are TGCGCCAGCAGCTTGGTGACAGGGGCTGGTAATTCACCCCTCCACTTT. As protein: CASSLVTGAGNSPLHF. The chain combines TRBV5-1 with TRBJ1-6; 8 bases agree with TRBD1. Germline trimming cut 0 bases from V and 6 bases from J; bases unmatched to any gene: 5. This CDR3 region has 16 residues. Looked up from germline, CDR1 is SGHRS and CDR2 is YFSETQ.

CDR3 coding DNA: TGTGCCAGCAGGATCGGAGAGGGGATCAGAGCTTTCTTT. This translates into CASRIGEGIRAFF. V and J are TRBV25-1 and TRBJ1-1, with D tentatively TRBD1 (5 bases). The V gene's germline CDR1 is MGHDK and CDR2 SYGVNS. This CDR3 is 13 amino acids long. Trimming cost V 6 bases and J 10 bases, with 18 bases left between them. Full variable domain (remainder filled in from reference TRBV25-1 and TRBJ1-1): EADIYQTPRYLVIGTGKKITLECSQTMGHDKMYWYQQDPGMELHLIHYSYGVNSTEKGDLSSESTVSRIRTEHFPLTLESARPSHTSQYLCASRIGEGIRAFFGQGTRLTVV.

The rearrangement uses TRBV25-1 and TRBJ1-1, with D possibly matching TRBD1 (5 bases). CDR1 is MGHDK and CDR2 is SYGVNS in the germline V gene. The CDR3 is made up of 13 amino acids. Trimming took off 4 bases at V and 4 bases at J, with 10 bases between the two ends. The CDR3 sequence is CASSGRAGTEAFF. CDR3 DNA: TGTGCCAGCAGTGGCAGGGCGGGCACTGAAGCTTTCTTT.

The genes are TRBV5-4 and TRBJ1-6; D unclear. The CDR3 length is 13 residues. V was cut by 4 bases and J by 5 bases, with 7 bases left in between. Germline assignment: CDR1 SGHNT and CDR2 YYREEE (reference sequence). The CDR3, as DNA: TGTGCCAGCAGCCCGACGGATAATTCACCCCTCCACTTT. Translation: CASSPTDNSPLHF.

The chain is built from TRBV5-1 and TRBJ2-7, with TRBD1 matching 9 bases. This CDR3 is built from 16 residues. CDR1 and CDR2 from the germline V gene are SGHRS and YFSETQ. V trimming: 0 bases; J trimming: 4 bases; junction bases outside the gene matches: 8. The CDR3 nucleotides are TGCGCCAGCAGCTTGGGCCTCGGGACAGGGAATTACGAGCAGTACTTC. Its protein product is CASSLGLGTGNYEQYF. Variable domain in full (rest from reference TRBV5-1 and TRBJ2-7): KAGVTQTPRYLIKTRGQQVTLSCSPISGHRSVSWYQQTPGQGLQFLFEYFSETQRNKGNFPGRFSGRQFSNSRSEMNVSTLELGDSALYLCASSLGLGTGNYEQYFGPGTRLTVT.

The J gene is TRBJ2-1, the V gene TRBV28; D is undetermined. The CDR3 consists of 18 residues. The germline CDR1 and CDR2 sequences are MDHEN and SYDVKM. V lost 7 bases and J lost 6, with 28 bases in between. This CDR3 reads CASTKAKFGLVVGNEQFF. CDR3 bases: TGTGCCAGCACTAAGGCCAAATTCGGGCTAGTTGTAGGCAATGAGCAGTTCTTC.

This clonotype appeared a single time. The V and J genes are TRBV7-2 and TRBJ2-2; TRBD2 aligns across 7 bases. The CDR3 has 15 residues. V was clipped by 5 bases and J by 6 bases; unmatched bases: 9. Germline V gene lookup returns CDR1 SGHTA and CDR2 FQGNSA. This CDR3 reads CASSRDYNPAGELFF. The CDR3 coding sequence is TGTGCCAGCAGCAGGGACTACAACCCCGCCGGGGAGCTGTTTTTT.

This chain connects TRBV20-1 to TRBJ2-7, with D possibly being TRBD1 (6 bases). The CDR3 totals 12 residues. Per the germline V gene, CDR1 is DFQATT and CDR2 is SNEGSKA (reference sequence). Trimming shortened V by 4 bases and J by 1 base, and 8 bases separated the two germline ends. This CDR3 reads CSAIQGSYEQYF. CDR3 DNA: TGCAGTGCTATACAGGGATCCTACGAGCAGTACTTC.

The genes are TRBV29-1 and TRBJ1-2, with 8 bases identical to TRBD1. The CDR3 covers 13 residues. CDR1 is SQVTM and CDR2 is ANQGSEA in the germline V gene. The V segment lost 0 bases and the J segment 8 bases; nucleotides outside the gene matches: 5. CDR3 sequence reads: CSVEEPGQEGYTF. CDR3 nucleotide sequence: TGCAGCGTTGAAGAACCGGGACAGGAAGGCTACACCTTC.

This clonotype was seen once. The CDR3 DNA sequence: TGCGCCAGCAGCTTGGCCCTACAGGGTCCTGCCAAAAACATTCAGTACTTC. This translates into CASSLALQGPAKNIQYF. The rearrangement uses TRBV5-1 and TRBJ2-4, with D maybe TRBD1 (6 bases). The V end lost 0 bases, the J end lost 1 base, and 14 bases lay between the germline ends. Germline-derived CDR1 and CDR2 are SGHRS and YFSETQ. The CDR3 spans 17 residues. The full variable domain, its missing parts supplied by reference TRBV5-1 and TRBJ2-4, is KAGVTQTPRYLIKTRGQQVTLSCSPISGHRSVSWYQQTPGQGLQFLFEYFSETQRNKGNFPGRFSGRQFSNSRSEMNVSTLELGDSALYLCASSLALQGPAKNIQYFGAGTRLSVL.

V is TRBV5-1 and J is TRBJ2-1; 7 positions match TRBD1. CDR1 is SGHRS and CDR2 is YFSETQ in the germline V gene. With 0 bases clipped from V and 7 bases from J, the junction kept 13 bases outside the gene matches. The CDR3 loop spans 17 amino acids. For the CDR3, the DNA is TGCGCCAGCAGCTTGGCCTCGAGAGGGGGCAGTGGGAATGAGCAGTTCTTC. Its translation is CASSLASRGGSGNEQFF. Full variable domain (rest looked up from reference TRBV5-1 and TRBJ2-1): KAGVTQTPRYLIKTRGQQVTLSCSPISGHRSVSWYQQTPGQGLQFLFEYFSETQRNKGNFPGRFSGRQFSNSRSEMNVSTLELGDSALYLCASSLASRGGSGNEQFFGPGTRLTVL.

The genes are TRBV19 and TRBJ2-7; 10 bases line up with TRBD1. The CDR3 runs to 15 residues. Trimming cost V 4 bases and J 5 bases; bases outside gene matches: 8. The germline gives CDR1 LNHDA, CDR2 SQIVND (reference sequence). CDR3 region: CASSSPDRGHDEQYF. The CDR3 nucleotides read TGTGCCAGTAGTAGCCCAGACAGGGGGCATGACGAGCAGTACTTC.